This T cell receptor beta chain is from a study of beta chain features in type 1 diabetes. Study overall: Patients and healthy donors were similar in age, gender and cell yields. The number of sorted cells examined across all samples was roughly 100,000,000.

All of the isolated RNA was reverse transcribed, so expressed TCRB transcripts were sequenced. Here immunoSEQ multiplex PCR was the method, and the copy in TCRdb shows in-frame clones only, minus some. The table has 330,000 or so clones, 14% seen once. V was shortened by 1 base and J by 6 bases, with 12 bases between the two germline ends. The CDR3 runs to 15 residues. The germline V gene has CDR1 MGHRA and CDR2 YSYEKL. This receptor was obtained from a man aged 30-40 years in good health. Specimen: central memory CD4+ T cells from blood. The V call is TRBV4-1, the J call TRBJ1-4; D possibly corresponds to TRBD1 (5 bases). The CDR3 nucleotides are TGCGCCAGCAGCCAAGCATCAGGGACGGATGAAAAACTGTTTTTT. It yields the protein CASSQASGTDEKLFF.